This T cell receptor (beta chain) was found in a study of response to subunit inactivated influenza vaccine (dated by TCRdb to the late 2010s). For context, the study as a whole: To follow how T cells responded to a trivalent subunit inactivated influenza vaccine, the researchers relied on deep quantitative profiling of the T cell receptor repertoire.

Turning to this clonotype: It has no known antigen specificity. Base qualities are not provided; no much larger clone lies one nucleotide away.

The protocol used for the library was RT-PCR. These reads were obtained on an Illumina HiSeq 2500. The raw public data were reprocessed by TCRdb itself: fastp quality trimming at Q25, MiXCR clonotype calling, in-frame beta chains only. Here each entry gathers all rows of one CDR3 protein and keeps the most common genes and DNA. Recorded for this sample are approximately 680,000 distinct CDR3 sequences; approximately 14% of them occurred a single time. More than 9% of the sample rests with the top ten. The research as a whole found: The authors suggested that each seasonal influenza vaccination may recruit only a limited number of new T cells.

For CDR1 and CDR2, the germline V gene lists MNHEY and SVGEGT. Trimming leaves V shorter by 3 bases and J shorter by 2 bases, with the junction holding 4 bases beyond the gene matches. The CDR3 sequence holds 15 residues, the cysteine and phenylalanine included. The only DNA kept is the CDR3, 45 bases in frame from the first base. The specimen comprised PBMCs from blood, sampled approximately 12 days after vaccination. Recombination joined TRBV6-2 or TRBV6-3 with TRBJ2-5, with 9 bases aligning to TRBD2. This TCR came from a man aged 50-59 years who received an inactivated influenza vaccine. Donor details come from another sample of the same person, matched by shared clones. CDR3 region: CASSYRTSEQETQYF. Read as DNA, the sequence is TGTGCCAGCAGTTATCGGACTAGCGAACAAGAGACCCAGTACTTC.